The source of this T cell receptor (beta chain) is a study of blood T cell repertoires in COVID-19. In the study overall: Spain, Italy and the United States supplied samples that represented acute and convalescent COVID-19. The cDNA or gDNA used as material had been derived from T cells, B-cell-depleted T cells, or PBMCs.

Losses at the gene ends were 6 bases for V and 5 bases for J; bases not matched to a gene: 6. This CDR3 contains 15 residues. CDR1 is ENHRY and CDR2 is SYGVKD in the germline V gene. Per the study methods: By means of reference gene primer amplification, nucleated cell counts were estimated. Method: immunoSEQ multiplex PCR; TCRdb's copy keeps in-frame clones and lacks some. The V and J calls and clone size were taken over from that table, and D and trimming were inferred from the DNA. The sample consists of about 340,000 clones, 90% to 95% of them appearing once. The chain joins TRBV10-3 to TRBJ2-3, with 12 bases fitting TRBD2. This sequence was found in a young woman who had recovered from COVID-19. The source material was peripheral blood. The CDR3 bases are TGTGCCATCAGCCTAGCGGGAGGGCCGGGAGATACGCAGTATTTT. This sequence encodes CAISLAGGPGDTQYF.